This TCR beta chain was sequenced in a study of blood T cell repertoires in COVID-19. Across the study: Sites across the United States, Italy and Spain contributed samples from acute and convalescent COVID-19. PBMCs, B-cell-depleted T cells, or T cells provided the cDNA or gDNA that made up the material.

V dropped 3 bases and J dropped 5 bases, with 16 bases sitting between them. Looked up from germline, CDR1 is SQVTM and CDR2 is ANQGSEA. The CDR3 has 14 amino acids. Study processing details: Cell counts per sample came from amplifying reference gene primers. The protocol was immunoSEQ multiplex PCR, while the TCRdb copy is restricted to in-frame clones and leaves out a portion. V, J and clone size are those of that table, while D and trimming were read from the DNA. This sample has 150,000 to 200,000 clones, with more than 85% found just once. This sequence was found in a man aged 45 to 65 with acute or convalescent COVID-19. The sequencing input was peripheral blood. The J gene is TRBJ2-5, the V gene TRBV29-1; D possibly corresponds to TRBD2 (7 bases). CDR3 nucleotides: TGCAGCGTTGAGCCCTCGGGGGGCTACGAGACCCAGTACTTC. The encoded protein is CSVEPSGGYETQYF.